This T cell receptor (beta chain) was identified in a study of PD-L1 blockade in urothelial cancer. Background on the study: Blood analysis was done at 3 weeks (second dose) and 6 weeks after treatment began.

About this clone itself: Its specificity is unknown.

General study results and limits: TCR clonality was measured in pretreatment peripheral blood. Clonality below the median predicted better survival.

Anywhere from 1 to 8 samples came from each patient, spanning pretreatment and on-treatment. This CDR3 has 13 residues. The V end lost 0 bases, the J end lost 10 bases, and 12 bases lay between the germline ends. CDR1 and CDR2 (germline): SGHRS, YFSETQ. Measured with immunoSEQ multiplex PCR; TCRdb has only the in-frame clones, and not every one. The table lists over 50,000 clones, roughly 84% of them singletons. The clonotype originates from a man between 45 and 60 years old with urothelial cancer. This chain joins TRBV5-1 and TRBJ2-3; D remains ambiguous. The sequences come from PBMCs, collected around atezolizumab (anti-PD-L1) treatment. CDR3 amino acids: CASSLEESAAQYF. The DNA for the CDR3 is TGCGCCAGCAGCTTGGAAGAATCTGCGGCGCAGTATTTT.